This T cell receptor beta chain was sequenced for a study of preoperative IRX-2 immunotherapy in early breast cancer. This clone occurred once. Germline V CDR1 and CDR2: SGHVT, SQSDAQ. The CDR3 totals 13 residues. Trimming left V 5 bases short and J 1 base short, with 8 bases between. Regarding treatment: preoperative locoregional IRX-2 cytokine immunotherapy. This phase Ib study tested locoregional IRX-2 cytokine immunotherapy given before surgery. TCRdb's copy holds only in-frame clones and misses some; the assay was immunoSEQ multiplex PCR. The table includes some 99,000 clones, 86% detected once. The chain couples TRBV7-4 to TRBJ1-1; D remains ambiguous. The TCR was taken from a human donor with breast cancer. This material consisted of tumor tissue, taken after IRX-2 immunotherapy. CDR3 DNA sequence: TGTGCCAGCAGCGCCTACAAGAACACTGAAGCTTTCTTT. Its translation is CASSAYKNTEAFF.